Reported below is one TCR beta chain. The antigen is not known. This entry is derived from a study of T cell responses to AZD1222 COVID-19 vaccine. Points from the study as a whole: The donor group comprised mostly white British people and more females; the analysis possibly underestimated clonal diversity. Spike-specific TCR breadth and depth grew following two AZD1222 doses.

Pooling was applied to second doses at about 4 or about 12 weeks. Data came from immunoSEQ multiplex PCR; TCRdb stores just in-frame clones and leaves some out. This table holds around 150,000 clones, around 90% found once. In germline, CDR1 is LNHNV, CDR2 YYDKDF (reference sequence). The ends lost 5 bases at V and 3 bases at J; junction bases unmatched: 4. This CDR3 region has 14 residues. Specimen: peripheral blood, collected 28 days after the second AZD1222 dose. The chain joins TRBV15 to TRBJ1-2, with 9 nucleotides matching TRBD1. This sequence originates from an adult who received the AZD1222 COVID-19 vaccine. The CDR3: CATSRRDRDYGYTF. The CDR3 bases are TGTGCCACCAGCCGGCGGGACAGGGACTATGGCTACACCTTC.